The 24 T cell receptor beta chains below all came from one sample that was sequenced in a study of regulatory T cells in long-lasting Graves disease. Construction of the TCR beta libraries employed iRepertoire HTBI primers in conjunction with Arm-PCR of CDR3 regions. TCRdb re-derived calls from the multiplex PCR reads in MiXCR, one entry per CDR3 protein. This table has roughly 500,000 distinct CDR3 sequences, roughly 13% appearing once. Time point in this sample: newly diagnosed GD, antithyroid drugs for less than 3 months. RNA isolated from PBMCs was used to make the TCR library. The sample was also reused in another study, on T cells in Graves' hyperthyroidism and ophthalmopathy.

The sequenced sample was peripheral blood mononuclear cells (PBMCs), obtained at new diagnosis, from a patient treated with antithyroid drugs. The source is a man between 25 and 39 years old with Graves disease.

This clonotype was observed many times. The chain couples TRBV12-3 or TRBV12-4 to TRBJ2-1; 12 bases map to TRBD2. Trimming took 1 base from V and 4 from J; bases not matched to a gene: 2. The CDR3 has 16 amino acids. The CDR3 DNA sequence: TGTGCCAGCAGTTTAGAGGGACTAGCGGGTTACAATGAGCAGTTCTTC. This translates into CASSLEGLAGYNEQFF.

In nucleotides, the CDR3 is TGTGCCAGCAGCTTGGGGGCTTTGGTCTCCTACGAGCAGTACTTC. It codes for CASSLGALVSYEQYF. The chain employs TRBV7-9 and TRBJ2-7, with a possible D match to TRBD1 (6 bases). Trimming shortened V by 3 bases and J by 0 bases, and 12 bases separated the two germline ends. The CDR3 is made up of 15 amino acids. Germline CDR1 SEHNR, CDR2 FQNEAQ (reference sequence).

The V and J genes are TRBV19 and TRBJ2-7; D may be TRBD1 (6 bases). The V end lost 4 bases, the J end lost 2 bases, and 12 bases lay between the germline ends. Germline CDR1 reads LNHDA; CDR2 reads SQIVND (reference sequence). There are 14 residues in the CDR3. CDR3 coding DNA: TGTGCCAGTAGTACCACAGGGAACACCTACGAGCAGTACTTC. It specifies CASSTTGNTYEQYF.

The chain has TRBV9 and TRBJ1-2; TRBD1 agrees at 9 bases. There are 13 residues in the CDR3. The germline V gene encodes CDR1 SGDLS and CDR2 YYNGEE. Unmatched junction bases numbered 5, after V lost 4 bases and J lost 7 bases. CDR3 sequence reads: CASSTQGAGGYTF. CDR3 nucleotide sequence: TGTGCCAGCAGCACACAGGGGGCTGGTGGCTACACCTTC.

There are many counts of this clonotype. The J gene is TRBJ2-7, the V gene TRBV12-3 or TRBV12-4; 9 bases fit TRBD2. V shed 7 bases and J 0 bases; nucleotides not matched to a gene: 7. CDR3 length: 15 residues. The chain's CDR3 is CASTASGTYSYEQYF. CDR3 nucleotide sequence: TGTGCCAGCACCGCTAGCGGGACTTACTCCTACGAGCAGTACTTC.

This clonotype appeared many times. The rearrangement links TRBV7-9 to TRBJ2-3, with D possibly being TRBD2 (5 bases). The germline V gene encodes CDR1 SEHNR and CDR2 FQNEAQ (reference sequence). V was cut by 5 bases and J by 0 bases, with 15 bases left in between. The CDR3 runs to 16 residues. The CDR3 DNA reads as TGTGCCAGCAGCCCCTTAAGCGGAGCTAGCACAGATACGCAGTATTTT. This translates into CASSPLSGASTDTQYF.

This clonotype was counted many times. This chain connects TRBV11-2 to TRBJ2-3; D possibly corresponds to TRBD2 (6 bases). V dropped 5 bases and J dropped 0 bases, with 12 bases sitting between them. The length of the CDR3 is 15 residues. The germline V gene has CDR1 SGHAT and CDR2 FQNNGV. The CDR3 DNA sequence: TGTGCCAGCAGCCTAGCGATAACTAGCACAGATACGCAGTATTTT. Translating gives CASSLAITSTDTQYF. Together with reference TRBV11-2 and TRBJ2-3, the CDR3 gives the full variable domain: EAGVAQSPRYKIIEKRQSVAFWCNPISGHATLYWYQQILGQGPKLLIQFQNNGVVDDSQLPKDRFSAERLKGVDSTLKIQPAKLEDSAVYLCASSLAITSTDTQYFGPGTRLTVL.

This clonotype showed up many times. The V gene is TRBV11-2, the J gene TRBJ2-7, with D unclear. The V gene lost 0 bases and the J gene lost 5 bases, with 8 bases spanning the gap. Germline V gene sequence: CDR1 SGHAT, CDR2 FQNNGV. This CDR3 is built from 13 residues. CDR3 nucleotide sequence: TGTGCCAGCAGCTTAGAGCCCCCCGACGAGCAGTACTTC. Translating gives CASSLEPPDEQYF.

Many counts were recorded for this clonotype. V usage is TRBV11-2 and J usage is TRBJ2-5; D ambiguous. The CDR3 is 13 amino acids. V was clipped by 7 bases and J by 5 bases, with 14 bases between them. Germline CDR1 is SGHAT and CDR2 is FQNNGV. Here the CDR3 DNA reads TGTGCCAGCACCACATACTCGTGGGAGACCCAGTACTTC. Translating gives CASTTYSWETQYF.

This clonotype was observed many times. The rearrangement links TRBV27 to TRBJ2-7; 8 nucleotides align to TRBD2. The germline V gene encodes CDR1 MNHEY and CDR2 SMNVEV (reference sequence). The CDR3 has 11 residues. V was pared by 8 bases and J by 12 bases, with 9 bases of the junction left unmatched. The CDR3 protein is CASSEAGVWYF. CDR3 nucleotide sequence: TGTGCCAGCTCCGAAGCGGGGGTATGGTACTTC.

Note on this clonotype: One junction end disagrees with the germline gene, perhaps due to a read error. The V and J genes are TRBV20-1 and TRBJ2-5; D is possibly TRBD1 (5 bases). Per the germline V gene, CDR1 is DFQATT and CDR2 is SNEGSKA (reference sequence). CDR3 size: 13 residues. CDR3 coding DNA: TGCAGTGCTAGAAGGGGAAACCAAGACACCCAGTACTTC. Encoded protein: CSARRGNQDTQYF.

As DNA, the CDR3 is TGTGCCTGGAAAAAGGTACCCCCACACGGCTCCTATAATTCACCCCTCCACTTT. It encodes CAWKKVPPHGSYNSPLHF. The chain couples TRBV30 to TRBJ1-6; D is undetermined. The CDR3 spans 18 residues. V was cut by 4 bases and J by 0 bases, with 19 bases left in between. Germline CDR1 is GTSNPN and CDR2 is SVGIG (reference sequence).

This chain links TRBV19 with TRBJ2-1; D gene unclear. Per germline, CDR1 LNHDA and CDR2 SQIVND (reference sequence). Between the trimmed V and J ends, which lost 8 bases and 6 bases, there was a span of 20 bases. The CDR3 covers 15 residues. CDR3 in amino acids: CASLDGASYPNEQFF. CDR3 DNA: TGTGCCAGTCTTGACGGAGCAAGCTACCCCAATGAGCAGTTCTTC.

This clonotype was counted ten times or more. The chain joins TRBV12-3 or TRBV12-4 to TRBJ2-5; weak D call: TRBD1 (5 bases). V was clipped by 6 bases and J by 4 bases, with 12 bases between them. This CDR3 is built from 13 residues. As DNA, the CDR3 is TGTGCCAGCAGCCCCAGTAGGGGAGAGACCCAGTACTTC. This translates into CASSPSRGETQYF.

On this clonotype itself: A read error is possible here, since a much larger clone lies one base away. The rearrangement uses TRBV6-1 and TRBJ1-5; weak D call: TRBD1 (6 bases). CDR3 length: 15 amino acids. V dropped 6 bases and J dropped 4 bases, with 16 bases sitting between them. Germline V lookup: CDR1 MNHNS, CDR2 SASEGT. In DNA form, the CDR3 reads TGTGCCAGCAGGTTACAGGGAGGGGGAAATCAGCCCCAGCATTTT. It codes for CASRLQGGGNQPQHF.

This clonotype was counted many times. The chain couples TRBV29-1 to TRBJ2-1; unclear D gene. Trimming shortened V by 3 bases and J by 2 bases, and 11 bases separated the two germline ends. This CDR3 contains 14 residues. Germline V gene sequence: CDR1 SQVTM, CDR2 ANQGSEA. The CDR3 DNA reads TGCAGCGTTGATCCTGCGGCAACCTACAATGAGCAGTTCTTC. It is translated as CSVDPAATYNEQFF.

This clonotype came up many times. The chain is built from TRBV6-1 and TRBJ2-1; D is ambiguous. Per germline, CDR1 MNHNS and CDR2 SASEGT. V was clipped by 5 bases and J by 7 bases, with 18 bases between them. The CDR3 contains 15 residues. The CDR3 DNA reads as TGTGCCAGCAGTCGGCTACTTTTTCGCAGGAATGAGCAGTTCTTC. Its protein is CASSRLLFRRNEQFF.

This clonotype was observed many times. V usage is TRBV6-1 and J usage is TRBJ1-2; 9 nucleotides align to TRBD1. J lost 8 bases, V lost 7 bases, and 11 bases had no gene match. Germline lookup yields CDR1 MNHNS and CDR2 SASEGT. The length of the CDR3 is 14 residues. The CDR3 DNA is TGTGCCAGCAACCCGGGACAGGGACCGATGGGCTACACCTTC. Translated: CASNPGQGPMGYTF.

The CDR3 DNA reads as TGTGCCAGCAGCGAAACAGAGTACTCGGGCTACACCTTC. Protein: CASSETEYSGYTF. This chain links TRBV6-1 with TRBJ1-2; D is ambiguous. V dropped 6 bases and J dropped 8 bases, with 16 bases sitting between them. Per the germline V gene, CDR1 is MNHNS and CDR2 is SASEGT. The CDR3 consists of 13 residues.

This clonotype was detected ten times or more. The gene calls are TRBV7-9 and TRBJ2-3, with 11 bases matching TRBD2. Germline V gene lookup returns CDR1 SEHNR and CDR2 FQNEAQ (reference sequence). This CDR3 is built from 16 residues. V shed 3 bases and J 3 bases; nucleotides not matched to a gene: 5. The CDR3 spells CASSFTSGRLTDTQYF. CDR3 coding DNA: TGTGCCAGCAGCTTCACTAGCGGGAGACTAACAGATACGCAGTATTTT. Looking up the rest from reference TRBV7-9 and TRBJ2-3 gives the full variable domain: DTGVSQNPRHKITKRGQNVTFRCDPISEHNRLYWYRQTLGQGPEFLTYFQNEAQLEKSRLLSDRFSAERPKGSFSTLEIQRTEQGDSAMYLCASSFTSGRLTDTQYFGPGTRLTVL.

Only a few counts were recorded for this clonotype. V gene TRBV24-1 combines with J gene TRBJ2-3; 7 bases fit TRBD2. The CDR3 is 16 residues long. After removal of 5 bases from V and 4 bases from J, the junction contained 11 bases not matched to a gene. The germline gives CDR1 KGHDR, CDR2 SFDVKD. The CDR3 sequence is CATSVPSGDPPDTQYF. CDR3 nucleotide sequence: TGTGCCACCAGTGTTCCTAGCGGAGACCCCCCAGATACGCAGTATTTT.

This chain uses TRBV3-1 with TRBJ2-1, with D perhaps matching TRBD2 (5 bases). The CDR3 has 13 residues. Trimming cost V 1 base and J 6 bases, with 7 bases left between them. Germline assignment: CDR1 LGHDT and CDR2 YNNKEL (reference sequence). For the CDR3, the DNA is TGTGCCAGCAGCCAAGGCCGGGGCAATGAGCAGTTCTTC. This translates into CASSQGRGNEQFF.

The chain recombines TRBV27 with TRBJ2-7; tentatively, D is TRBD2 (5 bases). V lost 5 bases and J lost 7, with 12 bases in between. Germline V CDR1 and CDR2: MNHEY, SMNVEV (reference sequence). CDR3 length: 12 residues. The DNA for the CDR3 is TGTGCCAGCAGTCCGCCCGCGGGTGAGCAGTACTTC. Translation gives CASSPPAGEQYF.

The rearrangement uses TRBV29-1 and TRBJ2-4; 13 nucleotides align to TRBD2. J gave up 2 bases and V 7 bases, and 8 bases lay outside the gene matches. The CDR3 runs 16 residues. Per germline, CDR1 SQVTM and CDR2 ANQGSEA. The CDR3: CSAGLAGVGSKNIQYF. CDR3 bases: TGCAGCGCTGGACTAGCGGGAGTTGGGTCCAAAAACATTCAGTACTTC.